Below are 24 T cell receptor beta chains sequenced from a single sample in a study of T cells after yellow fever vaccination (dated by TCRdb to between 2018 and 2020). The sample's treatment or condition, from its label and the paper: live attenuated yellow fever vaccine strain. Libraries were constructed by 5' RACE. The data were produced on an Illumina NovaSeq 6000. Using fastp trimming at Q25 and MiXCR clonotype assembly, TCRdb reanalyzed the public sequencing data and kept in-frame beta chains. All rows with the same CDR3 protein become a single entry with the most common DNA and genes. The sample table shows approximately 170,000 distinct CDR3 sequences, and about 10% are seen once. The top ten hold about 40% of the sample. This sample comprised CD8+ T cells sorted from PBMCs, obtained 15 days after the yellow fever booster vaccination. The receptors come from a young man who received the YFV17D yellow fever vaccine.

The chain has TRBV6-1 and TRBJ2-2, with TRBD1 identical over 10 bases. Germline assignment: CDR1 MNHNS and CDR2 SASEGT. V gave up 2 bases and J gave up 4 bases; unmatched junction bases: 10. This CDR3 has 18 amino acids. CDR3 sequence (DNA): TGTGCCAGCAGTGAAAGCTCGGGACAGGGGAGAATCACCGGGGAGCTGTTTTTT. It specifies CASSESSGQGRITGELFF.

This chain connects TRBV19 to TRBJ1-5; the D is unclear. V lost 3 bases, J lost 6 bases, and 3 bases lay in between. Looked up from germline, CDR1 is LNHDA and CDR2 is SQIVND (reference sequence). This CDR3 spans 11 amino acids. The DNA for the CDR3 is TGTGCCAGTAGTATTGGTCAGCCCCAGCATTTT. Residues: CASSIGQPQHF.

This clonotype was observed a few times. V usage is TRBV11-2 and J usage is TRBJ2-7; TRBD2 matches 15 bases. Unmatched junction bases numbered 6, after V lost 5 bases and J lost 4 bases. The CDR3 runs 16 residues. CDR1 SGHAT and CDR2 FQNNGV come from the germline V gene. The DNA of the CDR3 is TGTGCCAGCAGCCTCCCGGGACTAGCGGGGGGATACGAGCAGTACTTC. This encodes CASSLPGLAGGYEQYF. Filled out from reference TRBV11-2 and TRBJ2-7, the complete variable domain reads EAGVAQSPRYKIIEKRQSVAFWCNPISGHATLYWYQQILGQGPKLLIQFQNNGVVDDSQLPKDRFSAERLKGVDSTLKIQPAKLEDSAVYLCASSLPGLAGGYEQYFGPGTRLTVT.

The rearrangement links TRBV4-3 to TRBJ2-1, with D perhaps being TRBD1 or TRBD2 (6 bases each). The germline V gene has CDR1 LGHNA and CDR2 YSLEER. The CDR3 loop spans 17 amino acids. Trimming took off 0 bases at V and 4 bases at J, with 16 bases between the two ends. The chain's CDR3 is CASSQDLPRGAYNEQFF. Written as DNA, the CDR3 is TGCGCCAGCAGCCAAGATCTTCCTAGGGGGGCTTACAATGAGCAGTTCTTC.

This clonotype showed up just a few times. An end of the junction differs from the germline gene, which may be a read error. The CDR3 region is CASSKEGGDTEAFF. CDR3 nucleotides: TGTGCCAGCAGCAAAGAAGGGGGGGACACTGAAGCTTTCTTT. This sequence joins TRBV14 and TRBJ1-1, with D maybe TRBD1 (6 bases). CDR3 size: 14 residues. The germline CDR1 and CDR2 sequences are SGHDN and FVKESK.

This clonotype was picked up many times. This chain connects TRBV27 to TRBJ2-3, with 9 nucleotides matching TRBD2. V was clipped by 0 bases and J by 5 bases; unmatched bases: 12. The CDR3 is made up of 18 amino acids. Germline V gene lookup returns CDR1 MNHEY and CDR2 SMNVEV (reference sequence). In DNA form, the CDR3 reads TGTGCCAGCAGTTTATCGCTAGTACTAGCGGGTCTTCAAGATACGCAGTATTTT. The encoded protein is CASSLSLVLAGLQDTQYF.

CDR3 DNA sequence: TGCGCCTGCAACGGTAGGGCGGACTGGAACACTGAAGCTTTCTTT. Protein product: CACNGRADWNTEAFF. J is TRBJ1-1 and V is TRBV4-1; D is uncertain. This CDR3 region has 15 residues. V shed 11 bases and J shed 1 base, with 20 bases lying between them. The V gene's germline CDR1 is MGHRA and CDR2 YSYEKL.

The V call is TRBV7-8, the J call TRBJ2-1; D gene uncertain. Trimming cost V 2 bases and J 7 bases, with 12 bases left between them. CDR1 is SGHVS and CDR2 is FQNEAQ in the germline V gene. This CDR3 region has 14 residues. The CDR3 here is CASSLPNQVNEQFF. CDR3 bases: TGTGCCAGCAGCTTACCAAACCAAGTTAATGAGCAGTTCTTC. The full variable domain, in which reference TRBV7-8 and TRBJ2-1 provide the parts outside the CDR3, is GAGVSQSPRYKVAKRGQDVALRCDPISGHVSLFWYQQALGQGPEFLTYFQNEAQLDKSGLPSDRFFAERPEGSVSTLKIQRTQQEDSAVYLCASSLPNQVNEQFFGPGTRLTVL.

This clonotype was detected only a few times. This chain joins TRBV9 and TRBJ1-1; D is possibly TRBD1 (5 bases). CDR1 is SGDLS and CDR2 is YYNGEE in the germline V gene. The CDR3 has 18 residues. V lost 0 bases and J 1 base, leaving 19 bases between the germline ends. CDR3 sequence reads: CASSVGGEMRVWNTEAFF. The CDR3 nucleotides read TGTGCCAGCAGCGTAGGAGGGGAGATGCGGGTTTGGAACACTGAAGCTTTCTTT.

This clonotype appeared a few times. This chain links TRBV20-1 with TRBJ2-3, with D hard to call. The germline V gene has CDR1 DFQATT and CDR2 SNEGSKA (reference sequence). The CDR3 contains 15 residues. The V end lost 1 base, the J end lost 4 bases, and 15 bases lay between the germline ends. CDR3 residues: CSARGAPLDPDTQYF. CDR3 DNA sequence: TGCAGTGCTAGAGGGGCCCCCCTTGACCCAGATACGCAGTATTTT.

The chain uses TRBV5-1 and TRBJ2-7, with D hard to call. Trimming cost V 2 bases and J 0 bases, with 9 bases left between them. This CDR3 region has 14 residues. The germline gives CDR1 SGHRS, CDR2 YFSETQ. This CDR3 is CASSFAQSSYEQYF. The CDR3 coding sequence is TGCGCCAGCAGCTTCGCGCAAAGCTCCTACGAGCAGTACTTC.

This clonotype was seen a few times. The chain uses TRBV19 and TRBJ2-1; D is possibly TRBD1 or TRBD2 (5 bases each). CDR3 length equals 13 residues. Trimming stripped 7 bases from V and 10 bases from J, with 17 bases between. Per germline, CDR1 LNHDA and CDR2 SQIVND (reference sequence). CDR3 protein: CASNPGAPPEQFF. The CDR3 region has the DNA TGTGCCAGTAACCCCGGGGCTCCACCGGAGCAGTTCTTC.

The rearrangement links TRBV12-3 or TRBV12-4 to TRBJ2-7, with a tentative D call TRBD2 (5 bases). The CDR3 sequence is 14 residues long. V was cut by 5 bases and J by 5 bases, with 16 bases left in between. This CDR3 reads CASSPGIRFNEQYF. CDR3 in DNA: TGTGCCAGCAGTCCGGGGATACGGTTCAACGAGCAGTACTTC.

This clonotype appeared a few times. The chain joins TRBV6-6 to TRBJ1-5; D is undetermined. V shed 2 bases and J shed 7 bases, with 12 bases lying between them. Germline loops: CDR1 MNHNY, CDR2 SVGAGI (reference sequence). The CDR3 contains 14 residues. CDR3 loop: CASSYRPGEQPQHF. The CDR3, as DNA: TGTGCCAGCAGTTACCGCCCCGGGGAACAGCCCCAGCATTTT.

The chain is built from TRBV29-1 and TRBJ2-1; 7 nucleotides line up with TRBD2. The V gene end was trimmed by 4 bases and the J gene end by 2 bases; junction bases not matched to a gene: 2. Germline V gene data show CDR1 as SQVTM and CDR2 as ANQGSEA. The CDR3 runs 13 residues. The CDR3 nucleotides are TGCAGCGTTGCAAGCGGGACCTACAATGAGCAGTTCTTC. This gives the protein CSVASGTYNEQFF.

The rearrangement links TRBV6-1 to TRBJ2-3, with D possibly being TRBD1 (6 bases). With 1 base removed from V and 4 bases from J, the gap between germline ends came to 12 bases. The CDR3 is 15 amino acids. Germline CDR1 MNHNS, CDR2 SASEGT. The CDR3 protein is CASSEDGRGSDTQYF. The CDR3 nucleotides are TGTGCCAGCAGTGAAGATGGCAGGGGTTCAGATACGCAGTATTTT.

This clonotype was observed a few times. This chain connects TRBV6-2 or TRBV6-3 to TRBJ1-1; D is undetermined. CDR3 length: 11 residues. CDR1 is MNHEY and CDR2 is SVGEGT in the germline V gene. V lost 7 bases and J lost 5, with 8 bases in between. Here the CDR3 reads CASKGWTEAFF. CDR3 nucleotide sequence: TGTGCCAGCAAAGGTTGGACTGAAGCTTTCTTT.

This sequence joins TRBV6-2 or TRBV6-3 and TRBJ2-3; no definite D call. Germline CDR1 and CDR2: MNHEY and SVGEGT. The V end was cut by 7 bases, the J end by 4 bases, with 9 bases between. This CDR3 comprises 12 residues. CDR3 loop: CASTSKPDTQYF. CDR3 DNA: TGTGCCAGCACCTCAAAGCCAGATACGCAGTATTTT.

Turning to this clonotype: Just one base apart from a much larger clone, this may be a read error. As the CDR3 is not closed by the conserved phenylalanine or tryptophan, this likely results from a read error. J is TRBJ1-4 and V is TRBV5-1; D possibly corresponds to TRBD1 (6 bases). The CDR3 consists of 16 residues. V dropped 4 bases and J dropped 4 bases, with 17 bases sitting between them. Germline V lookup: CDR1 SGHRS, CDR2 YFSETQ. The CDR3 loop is CASSRTETGRNEKLFI. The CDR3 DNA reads TGCGCCAGCAGCAGAACCGAGACAGGCCGTAATGAAAAACTGTTTATT.

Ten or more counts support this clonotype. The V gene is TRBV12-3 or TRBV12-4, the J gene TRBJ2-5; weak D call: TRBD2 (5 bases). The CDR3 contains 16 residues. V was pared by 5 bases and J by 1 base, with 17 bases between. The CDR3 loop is CASSIPIGAAQETQYF. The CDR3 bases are TGTGCCAGCAGTATACCCATAGGAGCGGCCCAAGAGACCCAGTACTTC.

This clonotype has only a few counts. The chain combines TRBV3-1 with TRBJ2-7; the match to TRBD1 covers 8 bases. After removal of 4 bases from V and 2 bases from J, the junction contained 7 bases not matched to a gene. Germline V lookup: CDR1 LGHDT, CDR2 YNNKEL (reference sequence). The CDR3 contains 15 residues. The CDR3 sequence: CASSPGTGMTYEQYV. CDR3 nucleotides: TGTGCCAGCAGCCCGGGGACAGGTATGACCTACGAGCAGTACGTC.

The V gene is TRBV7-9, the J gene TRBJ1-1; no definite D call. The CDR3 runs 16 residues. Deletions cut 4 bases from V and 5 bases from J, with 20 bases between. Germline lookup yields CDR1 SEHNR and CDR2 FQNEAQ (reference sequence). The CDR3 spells CASSSGLGFSGTEAFF. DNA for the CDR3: TGTGCCAGCAGCTCCGGGCTGGGTTTCAGCGGGACTGAAGCTTTCTTT.

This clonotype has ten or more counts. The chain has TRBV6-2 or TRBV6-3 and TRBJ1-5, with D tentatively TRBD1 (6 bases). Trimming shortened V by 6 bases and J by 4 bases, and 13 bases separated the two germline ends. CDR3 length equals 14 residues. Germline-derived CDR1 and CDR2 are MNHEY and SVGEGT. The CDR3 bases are TGTGCCAGCAGCTCGACAGGTGGGAATCAGCCCCAGCATTTT. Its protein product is CASSSTGGNQPQHF.

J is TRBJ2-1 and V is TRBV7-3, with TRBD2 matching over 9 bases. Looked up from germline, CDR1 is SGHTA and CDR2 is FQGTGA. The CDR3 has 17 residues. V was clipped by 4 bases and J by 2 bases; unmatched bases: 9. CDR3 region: CASSSGLAWNPYNEQFF. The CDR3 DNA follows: TGTGCCAGCAGCTCCGGACTAGCGTGGAATCCCTACAATGAGCAGTTCTTC.